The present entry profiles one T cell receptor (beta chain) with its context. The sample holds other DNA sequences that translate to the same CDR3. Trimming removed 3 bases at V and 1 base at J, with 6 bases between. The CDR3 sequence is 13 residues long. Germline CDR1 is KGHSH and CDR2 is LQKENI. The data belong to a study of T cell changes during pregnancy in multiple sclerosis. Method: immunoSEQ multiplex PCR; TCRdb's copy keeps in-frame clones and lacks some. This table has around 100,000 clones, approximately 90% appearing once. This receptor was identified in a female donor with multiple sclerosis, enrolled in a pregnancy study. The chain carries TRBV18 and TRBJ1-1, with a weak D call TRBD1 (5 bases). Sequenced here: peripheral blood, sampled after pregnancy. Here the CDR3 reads CASSPQGNTEAFF. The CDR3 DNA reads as TGTGCCAGCTCACCTCAGGGGAACACTGAAGCTTTCTTT.